Shown below are 31 T cell receptor beta chains from a single sample sequenced in a study of cytomegalovirus exposure and HLA in healthy donors (dated by TCRdb to 2017 to 2019). The library was prepared using the immunoSEQ multiplex PCR assay. A mixture of 60 forward primers for TCR Vbeta segments and 13 reverse primers for TCR Jbeta segments was used in the multiplex PCR. TCRdb obtained this table from immuneACCESS and retained in-frame rearrangements with V and J assigned. These tables miss some clones; where compared with another copy, unresolved V genes account for less than half of the shortfall, and the remainder is unexplained. This sample's listing comprises tens of thousands of clones. Roughly a sixth of the sample comes from the top ten. The sample consisted of PBMCs. These receptors all stem from a male donor in good health and CMV-seronegative.

A word on this clone: Other DNA sequences in the same sample also yield this CDR3. CDR3 residues: CAWSARDQPQHF. The CDR3 region has the DNA TGTGCCTGGAGTGCTAGAGATCAGCCCCAGCATTTT. The chain links TRBV30 to TRBJ1-5; D gene unclear. Germline V gives CDR1 GTSNPN, CDR2 SVGIG (reference sequence). CDR3 size: 12 residues. The V end lost 1 base, the J end lost 5 bases, and 6 bases lay between the germline ends.

This chain joins TRBV6-1 and TRBJ1-1, with 7 nucleotides matching TRBD1. Trimming removed 6 bases from V and 4 bases from J; junction bases left unmatched: 8. The length of the CDR3 is 14 residues. The germline V gene encodes CDR1 MNHNS and CDR2 SASEGT. CDR3 residues: CASSGGQRVTEAFF. The CDR3 nucleotides are TGTGCCAGCAGCGGGGGACAGCGGGTCACTGAAGCTTTCTTT.

The J gene is TRBJ2-6, the V gene TRBV5-4; D uncertain. Germline lookup yields CDR1 SGHNT and CDR2 YYREEE (reference sequence). The CDR3 covers 15 residues. Trimming took 1 base from V and 0 from J, leaving 5 bases between them. The CDR3 nucleotides are TGTGCCAGCAGCTTGCGTAGCTCTGGGGCCAACGTCCTGACTTTC. The encoded protein is CASSLRSSGANVLTF. Together with reference TRBV5-4 and TRBJ2-6, the CDR3 gives the full variable domain: ETGVTQSPTHLIKTRGQQVTLRCSSQSGHNTVSWYQQALGQGPQFIFQYYREEENGRGNFPPRFSGLQFPNYSSELNVNALELDDSALYLCASSLRSSGANVLTFGAGSRLTVL.

The rearrangement uses TRBV4-3 and TRBJ2-6; 7 bases are shared with TRBD1. The V gene's germline CDR1 is LGHNA and CDR2 YSLEER. This CDR3 spans 15 amino acids. After removal of 5 bases from V and 2 bases from J, the junction contained 3 bases not matched to a gene. CDR3: CASSYRGAGANVLTF. For the CDR3, the DNA is TGCGCCAGCAGCTACAGGGGAGCTGGGGCCAACGTCCTGACTTTC.

The V gene is TRBV11-2, the J gene TRBJ2-7; D may be TRBD1 (5 bases). The V end was cut by 2 bases, the J end by 2 bases, with 10 bases between. CDR3 length: 14 residues. Germline V gene data show CDR1 as SGHAT and CDR2 as FQNNGV. The CDR3 here is CASSLSSGPYEQYF. The CDR3 bases are TGTGCCAGCAGCTTAAGTTCAGGGCCCTACGAGCAGTACTTC. Full variable domain (outside the CDR3, taken from reference TRBV11-2 and TRBJ2-7): EAGVAQSPRYKIIEKRQSVAFWCNPISGHATLYWYQQILGQGPKLLIQFQNNGVVDDSQLPKDRFSAERLKGVDSTLKIQPAKLEDSAVYLCASSLSSGPYEQYFGPGTRLTVT.

V gene TRBV9 combines with J gene TRBJ1-2; TRBD1 matches at 9 bases. The CDR3 is made up of 13 amino acids. V gave up 3 bases and J gave up 6 bases; unmatched junction bases: 3. Germline CDR1 SGDLS, CDR2 YYNGEE. The CDR3, as DNA: TGTGCCAGCAGCGAAAGGACAGGGGATGGCTACACCTTC. This sequence encodes CASSERTGDGYTF.

J is TRBJ2-3 and V is TRBV29-1; TRBD2 matches at 14 bases. Germline-derived CDR1 and CDR2 are SQVTM and ANQGSEA. V dropped 4 bases and J dropped 7; count of bases not matched to a gene: 1. The CDR3 spans 13 residues. CDR3 region: CSVGTSGGHTQYF. CDR3 bases: TGCAGCGTTGGGACTAGCGGGGGGCATACGCAGTATTTT.

The chain is built from TRBV13 and TRBJ2-7, with a tentative D call TRBD1 (5 bases). The CDR3 runs to 14 residues. Germline V gene lookup returns CDR1 PRHDT and CDR2 FYEKMQ (reference sequence). The V end was cut by 5 bases, the J end by 6 bases, with 17 bases between. The CDR3 DNA reads as TGTGCCAGCAGCATAACAGGCCTATCCGGCGAGCAGTACTTC. It yields the protein CASSITGLSGEQYF.

The genes are TRBV30 and TRBJ1-4, with 9 bases fitting TRBD1. Germline V lookup: CDR1 GTSNPN, CDR2 SVGIG (reference sequence). The CDR3 has 13 amino acids. V was pared by 5 bases and J by 7 bases, with 5 bases of the junction left unmatched. The CDR3 DNA sequence: TGTGCCTGGGAACAGGGGGCCGTTGAAAAACTGTTTTTT. Translation gives CAWEQGAVEKLFF. The variable domain in full, completed from reference TRBV30 and TRBJ1-4, reads SQTIHQWPATLVQPVGSPLSLECTVEGTSNPNLYWYRQAAGRGLQLLFYSVGIGQISSEVPQNLSASRPQDRQFILSSKKLLLSDSGFYLCAWEQGAVEKLFFGSGTQLSVL.

The chain carries TRBV6-5 and TRBJ2-7; the D is unclear. Trimming took 5 bases from V and 3 from J, leaving 14 bases between them. This CDR3 is built from 14 residues. The germline V gene has CDR1 MNHEY and CDR2 SVGAGI. CDR3 protein: CASSPSQSHYEQYF. The CDR3 coding sequence is TGTGCCAGCAGTCCTTCCCAGTCGCACTACGAGCAGTACTTC.

The chain couples TRBV2 to TRBJ2-7; 7 positions match TRBD2. From germline, CDR1 is SNHLY and CDR2 FYNNEI. V lost 9 bases and J lost 2; bases outside the gene matches: 7. This CDR3 is 13 amino acids long. The CDR3 protein is CASGLELTYEQYF. In DNA, the CDR3 is TGTGCCAGTGGACTAGAACTCACCTACGAGCAGTACTTC.

The chain carries TRBV19 and TRBJ2-3; TRBD1 is a possible D gene (5 bases). V was shortened by 9 bases and J by 1 base, with 17 bases between the two germline ends. Looked up from germline, CDR1 is LNHDA and CDR2 is SQIVND (reference sequence). The CDR3 loop spans 15 amino acids. The CDR3 region has the DNA TGTGCCAGCCACGGCAGGGTTCATGGCACAGATACGCAGTATTTT. Translation gives CASHGRVHGTDTQYF.

The chain links TRBV19 to TRBJ2-7; D not resolved. Germline values: CDR1 LNHDA, CDR2 SQIVND (reference sequence). This CDR3 region has 13 residues. V was clipped by 5 bases and J by 3 bases, with 11 bases between them. The CDR3 loop is CASSLSRNYEQYF. For the CDR3, the DNA is TGTGCCAGTAGTCTATCCAGGAACTACGAGCAGTACTTC.

The rearrangement joins TRBV4-2 to TRBJ2-2; possible D gene TRBD2, 6 bases. Trimming took 0 bases from V and 5 from J, leaving 19 bases between them. The CDR3 extends over 18 amino acids. Germline CDR1 reads LGHNA; CDR2 reads YNFKEQ. CDR3 amino acids: CASSQEPPGRAGTGELFF. Here the CDR3 DNA reads TGTGCCAGCAGCCAAGAGCCCCCCGGCAGGGCGGGAACCGGGGAGCTGTTTTTT.

The CDR3 DNA reads TGTGCCAGCAGTTACTTAAGCGGGGGTGACTACGAGCAGTACTTC. Protein product: CASSYLSGGDYEQYF. The gene calls are TRBV6-6 and TRBJ2-7; 8 bases match TRBD2. V lost 1 base, J lost 3 bases, and 5 bases stayed unmatched. The CDR3 has 15 amino acids. The germline V gene has CDR1 MNHNY and CDR2 SVGAGI (reference sequence).

The chain joins TRBV7-6 to TRBJ2-7, with D perhaps matching TRBD2 (5 bases). CDR1 is SGHVS, CDR2 FNYEAQ, per germline. This CDR3 has 13 residues. Trimming pared 1 base from V and 7 bases from J, leaving 11 bases between. CDR3 loop: CASSLVGVGEQYF. The DNA for the CDR3 is TGTGCCAGCAGCTTAGTCGGGGTGGGGGAGCAGTACTTC.

This chain uses TRBV11-1 with TRBJ1-2; D may be TRBD1 (5 bases). The ends were cut back, 0 bases at V and 7 bases at J, with 9 bases in the middle. Germline V gene sequence: CDR1 SGHAT, CDR2 FQDESV (reference sequence). CDR3 size: 13 residues. This CDR3 is CASSLAAGSGYTF. DNA for the CDR3: TGTGCCAGCAGCTTAGCGGCAGGGTCTGGCTACACCTTC.

The V and J genes are TRBV19 and TRBJ1-4; D gene ambiguous. CDR3 length equals 16 residues. Germline V lookup: CDR1 LNHDA, CDR2 SQIVND (reference sequence). Trimming stripped 5 bases from V and 1 base from J, with 14 bases between. This CDR3 is CASSPKLGRTNEKLFF. The CDR3 nucleotides read TGTGCCAGTAGTCCCAAATTGGGCCGAACTAATGAAAAACTGTTTTTT. The full variable domain, in which reference TRBV19 and TRBJ1-4 provide the parts outside the CDR3, is DGGITQSPKYLFRKEGQNVTLSCEQNLNHDAMYWYRQDPGQGLRLIYYSQIVNDFQKGDIAEGYSVSREKKESFPLTVTSAQKNPTAFYLCASSPKLGRTNEKLFFGSGTQLSVL.

The chain is built from TRBV5-8 and TRBJ2-7; possibly TRBD1 for D (6 bases). This CDR3 is built from 17 residues. The V and J ends lost 4 bases and 1 base respectively, with 21 bases between them. Germline CDR1 is SGHTS and CDR2 is YDEGEE. CDR3 DNA sequence: TGTGCCAGCAGCGTACATATCGGGACATTGGTTTCCTACGAGCAGTACTTC. Protein product: CASSVHIGTLVSYEQYF.

The V and J genes are TRBV10-3 and TRBJ1-6; D remains ambiguous. V lost 2 bases to trimming and J lost 6 bases, with 5 bases between them. The germline V gene has CDR1 ENHRY and CDR2 SYGVKD. This CDR3 is built from 13 residues. In nucleotides, the CDR3 is TGTGCCATCAGTGAGATTCTTAATTCACCCCTCCACTTT. This encodes CAISEILNSPLHF.

This chain uses TRBV6-1 with TRBJ2-7; TRBD1 matches 11 bases. From germline, CDR1 is MNHNS and CDR2 SASEGT. This CDR3 contains 16 residues. With 0 bases clipped from V and 1 base from J, the junction kept 2 bases outside the gene matches. CDR3 region: CASSEAGTGGSYEQYF. The CDR3 DNA reads TGTGCCAGCAGTGAAGCAGGGACAGGGGGATCCTACGAGCAGTACTTC.

The chain recombines TRBV9 with TRBJ1-1, with a possible D match to TRBD1 (6 bases). V was clipped by 3 bases and J by 1 base, with 10 bases between them. Germline CDR1 and CDR2: SGDLS and YYNGEE. CDR3 length: 14 amino acids. This chain's CDR3 is CASSEQQGNTEAFF. For the CDR3, the DNA is TGTGCCAGCAGCGAGCAACAGGGGAACACTGAAGCTTTCTTT.

This chain uses TRBV6-5 with TRBJ1-1, with a weak D call TRBD1 (5 bases). CDR3 length equals 15 residues. V was pared by 7 bases and J by 3 bases, with 18 bases between. Germline V gene lookup returns CDR1 MNHEY and CDR2 SVGAGI. DNA of the CDR3: TGTGCCAGCACTTCCGGAGGGGATAATTACACTGAAGCTTTCTTT. This translates into CASTSGGDNYTEAFF.

The V gene is TRBV6-5, the J gene TRBJ1-1; D unclear. The CDR3 totals 14 residues. Trimming pared 6 bases from V and 0 bases from J, leaving 11 bases between. Looked up from germline, CDR1 is MNHEY and CDR2 is SVGAGI. DNA for the CDR3: TGTGCCAGCAGGTTGCAGGTGATGAACACTGAAGCTTTCTTT. This gives the protein CASRLQVMNTEAFF.

This chain's CDR3 is CASSEASLQGANTEAFF. The CDR3 DNA is TGTGCCAGCAGTGAAGCAAGCCTACAGGGGGCAAACACTGAAGCTTTCTTT. V is TRBV6-1 and J is TRBJ1-1; 9 positions agree with TRBD1. Germline trimming cut 0 bases from V and 2 bases from J; bases unmatched to any gene: 7. Germline V gives CDR1 MNHNS, CDR2 SASEGT. This CDR3 comprises 17 residues.

This chain uses TRBV9 with TRBJ2-7; D perhaps matches TRBD1 (5 bases). CDR3 length: 15 amino acids. From germline, CDR1 is SGDLS and CDR2 YYNGEE. V lost 4 bases and J lost 5, with 19 bases in between. The CDR3 DNA reads as TGTGCCAGCAGCTCCCAATCTCAGGGTCAGAACGAGCAGTACTTC. It codes for CASSSQSQGQNEQYF.

J is TRBJ2-1 and V is TRBV9; D not resolved. Germline V CDR1 and CDR2: SGDLS, YYNGEE. The V end lost 4 bases, the J end lost 3 bases, and 8 bases lay between the germline ends. The CDR3 has 13 amino acids. The CDR3 region has the DNA TGTGCCAGCAGCCAAAAGCTCTACAATGAGCAGTTCTTC. Encoded protein: CASSQKLYNEQFF.

The rearrangement joins TRBV18 to TRBJ2-7, with D unclear. V dropped 3 bases and J dropped 5 bases, with 11 bases sitting between them. The germline CDR1 and CDR2 sequences are KGHSH and LQKENI. This CDR3 spans 13 amino acids. CDR3 sequence reads: CASSPRTVDEQYF. The CDR3 DNA is TGTGCCAGCTCACCGCGAACAGTCGACGAGCAGTACTTC.

This chain links TRBV4-1 with TRBJ2-1; 9 bases fit TRBD2. This CDR3 is built from 16 residues. Unmatched junction bases numbered 8, after V lost 1 base and J lost 7 bases. Germline V CDR1 and CDR2: MGHRA, YSYEKL. Written as DNA, the CDR3 is TGCGCCAGCAGCCAAGGGGGACTAGCCGACCGGAATGAGCAGTTCTTC. Encoded protein: CASSQGGLADRNEQFF.

The rearrangement uses TRBV2 and TRBJ1-2, with 9 positions matching TRBD1. V trimming: 7 bases; J trimming: 3 bases; junction bases outside the gene matches: 9. This CDR3 has 15 amino acids. The germline V gene encodes CDR1 SNHLY and CDR2 FYNNEI. The CDR3 reads CASTLQGATDYGYTF. The CDR3 coding sequence is TGTGCCAGCACACTACAGGGGGCTACGGACTATGGCTACACCTTC.

This CDR3 is CASSVVLQGNTEAFF. The CDR3 DNA sequence: TGTGCCAGCAGCGTAGTTCTCCAGGGGAACACTGAAGCTTTCTTT. This chain uses TRBV9 with TRBJ1-1; D perhaps matches TRBD1 (5 bases). Per germline, CDR1 SGDLS and CDR2 YYNGEE. The CDR3 is 15 residues long. Trimming stripped 0 bases from V and 1 base from J, with 10 bases between.